The T cell receptor beta chain described here comes from a study of T cell repertoires in cytomegalovirus infection. Overall study results and limits: Ex vivo, HLA-C-restricted CMV-specific TCR beta clonotypes prevailed over the rest of the response.

TCRdb analysed the reads with MiXCR anew, one entry per CDR3 protein. The sample records 200,000 to 250,000 distinct CDR3 sequences, approximately 24% being singletons. This clonotype was counted at least ten times. Its antigen is not identified. The CDR3 has 13 amino acids. The germline V gene encodes CDR1 SGHTA and CDR2 FQGTGA. V lost 3 bases and J 5 bases, leaving 10 bases between the germline ends. The clonotype originates from a human donor in good health (CMV status not recorded). Some clones in this sample may be carry-over from other donors' samples. The sequenced sample consisted of CD8+ T cells from PBMCs. V usage is TRBV7-3 and J usage is TRBJ1-1; D is unresolved. The CDR3 spells CASSLFKGTEAFF. In DNA, the CDR3 is TGTGCCAGCAGCTTGTTCAAGGGTACTGAAGCTTTCTTT. Together with reference TRBV7-3 and TRBJ1-1, the CDR3 gives the full variable domain: GAGVSQTPSNKVTEKGKYVELRCDPISGHTALYWYRQSLGQGPEFLIYFQGTGAADDSGLPNDRFFAVRPEGSVSTLKIQRTERGDSAVYLCASSLFKGTEAFFGQGTRLTVV.